These T cell receptor beta chains were read from a single sample in a study of regulatory T cells in long-lasting Graves disease. One entry per CDR3 protein, called by TCRdb with MiXCR from the multiplex PCR reads. The sample has hundreds of thousands of distinct CDR3 sequences; approximately 12% are singletons. The data were also submitted as part of a second study, on T cells in Graves' hyperthyroidism and ophthalmopathy.

This sample comprised peripheral blood mononuclear cells (PBMCs), obtained at new diagnosis, from a patient treated with antithyroid drugs. The receptors originated from a woman between 25 and 40 years old with Graves disease. The conserved cysteine and the conserved F or W are not part of the CDR3 here. The D gene is left open where the match is weak. Size is omitted from some rows. Given values are once, few, many or a class for expanded clones.

ASSFGRPYNEQF - TRBV7-2 many TRBJ2-1
ASSLFPSPNEQF - TRBV13 - -
ASTDSGRAHEQF TRBD2 TRBV10-2 few TRBJ2-1
ASSLTNDYEQY - TRBV11-1 many TRBJ2-7
ASSSRPGTSVYQETQY TRBD2 TRBV28 many TRBJ2-5
ASSLLTNTEAF - TRBV28 many TRBJ1-1
AWSVIRGNRDYEQY - TRBV30 once TRBJ2-7
ASSGDITGTSGREYLSSYNEQF TRBD2 TRBV2 few TRBJ2-1
ASSDQGTYNEQF - TRBV25-1 many TRBJ2-1
ASSPEEGSGNTIY - TRBV9 few TRBJ1-3
ASSQGAVVYEQY - TRBV6-1 many TRBJ2-7
ASRRRDTQY - TRBV5-1 many TRBJ2-3
ASSYYPGTGGETQY TRBD1 TRBV6-5 - TRBJ2-5
ASSLVWDREQF - TRBV7-2 many TRBJ2-1
ASSWTLNEQF - TRBV5-1 - TRBJ2-1
ASSPGRGLAQETQY - TRBV11-3 many TRBJ2-5
ASSASLAGVSGEQY TRBD2 TRBV4-1 many TRBJ2-7
SARGQGWNTIY - TRBV20-1 - TRBJ1-3
SASTDAYEQY - TRBV29-1 many TRBJ2-7
SAPGRGWNTEAF - TRBV20-1 - TRBJ1-1
SATLGGGPSGANVLT - TRBV20-1 - TRBJ2-6
ASSYRSSGEWGFYNEQF TRBD2 TRBV6-2/TRBV6-3 many TRBJ2-1
ASSLDVREIGLDTGELF - TRBV11-3 many TRBJ2-2
ASSQDGLAHEQF - TRBV4-2 - TRBJ2-1
SALLWTENGYT - TRBV20-1 many TRBJ1-2
ASSQRAGTQY - TRBV2 many TRBJ2-5
ASERGTVDSGDTQY - TRBV19 many TRBJ2-3
SARDRGGEKLF - TRBV20-1 many TRBJ1-4
SARDRGAGNTGELF - TRBV20-1 - TRBJ2-2
ASSLGWGLHEKLF - TRBV7-9 many TRBJ1-4
ASSLSESLYTQY - TRBV12-3/TRBV12-4 few TRBJ2-3